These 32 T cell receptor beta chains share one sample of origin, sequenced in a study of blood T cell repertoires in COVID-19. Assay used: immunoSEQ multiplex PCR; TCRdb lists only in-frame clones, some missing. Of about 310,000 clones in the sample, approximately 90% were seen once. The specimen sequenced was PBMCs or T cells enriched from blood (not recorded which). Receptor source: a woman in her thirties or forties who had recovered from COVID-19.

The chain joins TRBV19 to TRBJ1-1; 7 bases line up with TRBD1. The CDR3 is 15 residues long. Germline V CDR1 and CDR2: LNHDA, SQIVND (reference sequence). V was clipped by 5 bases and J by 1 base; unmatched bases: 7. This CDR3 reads CASSSQGTANTEAFF. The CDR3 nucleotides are TGTGCCAGTAGTTCCCAAGGGACAGCGAACACTGAAGCTTTCTTT.

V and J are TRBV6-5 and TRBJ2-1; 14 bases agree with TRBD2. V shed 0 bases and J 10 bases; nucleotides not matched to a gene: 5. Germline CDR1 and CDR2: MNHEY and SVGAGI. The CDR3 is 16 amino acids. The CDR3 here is CASSYSRLAGGEEQFF. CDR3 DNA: TGTGCCAGCAGTTACTCGAGACTAGCGGGAGGGGAGGAGCAGTTCTTC.

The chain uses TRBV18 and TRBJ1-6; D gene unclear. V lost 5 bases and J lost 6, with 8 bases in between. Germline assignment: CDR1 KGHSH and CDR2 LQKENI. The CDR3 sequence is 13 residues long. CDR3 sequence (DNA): TGTGCCAGCTCAAGTTCGCGTAATTCACCCCTCCACTTT. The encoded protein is CASSSSRNSPLHF.

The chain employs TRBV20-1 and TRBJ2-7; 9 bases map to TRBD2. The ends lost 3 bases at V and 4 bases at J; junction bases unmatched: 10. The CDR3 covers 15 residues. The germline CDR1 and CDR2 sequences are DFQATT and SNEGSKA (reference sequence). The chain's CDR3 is CSASHLAGSRYEQYF. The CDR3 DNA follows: TGCAGTGCTAGTCATCTAGCGGGAAGTCGGTACGAGCAGTACTTC.

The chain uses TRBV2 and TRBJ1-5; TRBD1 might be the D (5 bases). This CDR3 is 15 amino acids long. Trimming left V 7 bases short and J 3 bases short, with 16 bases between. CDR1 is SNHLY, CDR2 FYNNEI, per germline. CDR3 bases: TGTGCCAGCACCCTAGACAGCTCCATCAATCAGCCCCAGCATTTT. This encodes CASTLDSSINQPQHF.

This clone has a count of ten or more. The CDR3 region has the DNA TGTGCCTGGAGTGTAGAGCAAAATCAGCCCCAGCATTTT. Translated: CAWSVEQNQPQHF. The rearrangement uses TRBV30 and TRBJ1-5; D unclear. In germline, CDR1 is GTSNPN, CDR2 SVGIG (reference sequence). The CDR3 has 13 residues. V lost 0 bases, J lost 4 bases, and 7 bases lay in between. The full variable domain, with the rest looked up from reference TRBV30 and TRBJ1-5, is SQTIHQWPATLVQPVGSPLSLECTVEGTSNPNLYWYRQAAGRGLQLLFYSVGIGQISSEVPQNLSASRPQDRQFILSSKKLLLSDSGFYLCAWSVEQNQPQHFGDGTRLSIL.

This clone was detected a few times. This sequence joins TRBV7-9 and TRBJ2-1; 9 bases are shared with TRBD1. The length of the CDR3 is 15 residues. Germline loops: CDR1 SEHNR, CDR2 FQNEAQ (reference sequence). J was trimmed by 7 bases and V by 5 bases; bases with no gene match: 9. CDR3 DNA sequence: TGTGCCAGCAGCCTTGGGACAGGGAGGACGAATGAGCAGTTCTTC. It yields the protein CASSLGTGRTNEQFF.

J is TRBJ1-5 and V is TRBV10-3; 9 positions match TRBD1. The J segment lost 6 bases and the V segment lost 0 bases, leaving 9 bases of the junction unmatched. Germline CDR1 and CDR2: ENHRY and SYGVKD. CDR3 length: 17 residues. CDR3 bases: TGTGCCATCAGTGAGTCCAGACCGGGACAGGGATCTCAGCCCCAGCATTTT. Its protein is CAISESRPGQGSQPQHF.

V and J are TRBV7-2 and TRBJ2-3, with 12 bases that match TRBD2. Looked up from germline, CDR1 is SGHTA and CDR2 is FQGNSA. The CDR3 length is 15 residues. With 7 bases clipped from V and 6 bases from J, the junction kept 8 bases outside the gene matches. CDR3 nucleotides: TGTGCCAGCATCGCCGGACTAGCGGGAAAGGATACGCAGTATTTT. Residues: CASIAGLAGKDTQYF.

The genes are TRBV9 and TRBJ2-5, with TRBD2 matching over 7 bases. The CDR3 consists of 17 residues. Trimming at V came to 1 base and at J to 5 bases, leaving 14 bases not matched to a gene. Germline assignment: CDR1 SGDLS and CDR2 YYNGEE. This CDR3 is CASSVKLGEGVRETQYF. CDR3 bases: TGTGCCAGCAGCGTAAAGTTGGGGGAGGGAGTACGGGAGACCCAGTACTTC.

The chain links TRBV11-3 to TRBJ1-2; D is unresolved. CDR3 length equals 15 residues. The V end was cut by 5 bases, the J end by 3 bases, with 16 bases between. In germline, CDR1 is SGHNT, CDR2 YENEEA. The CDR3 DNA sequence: TGTGCCAGCAGCGACTCAATGGCGCGGGACTATGGCTACACCTTC. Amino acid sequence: CASSDSMARDYGYTF.

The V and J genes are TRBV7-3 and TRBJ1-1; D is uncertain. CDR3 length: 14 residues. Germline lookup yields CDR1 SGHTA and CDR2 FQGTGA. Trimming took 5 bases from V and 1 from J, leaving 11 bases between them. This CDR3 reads CASSPTGENTEAFF. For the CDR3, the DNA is TGTGCCAGCAGCCCCACGGGTGAGAACACTGAAGCTTTCTTT.

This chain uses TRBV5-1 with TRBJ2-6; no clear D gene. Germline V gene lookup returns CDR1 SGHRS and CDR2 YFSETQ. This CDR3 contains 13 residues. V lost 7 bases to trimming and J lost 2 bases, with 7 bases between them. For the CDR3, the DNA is TGCGCCAGCCGTGGCCCTGGGGCCAACGTCCTGACTTTC. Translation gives CASRGPGANVLTF.

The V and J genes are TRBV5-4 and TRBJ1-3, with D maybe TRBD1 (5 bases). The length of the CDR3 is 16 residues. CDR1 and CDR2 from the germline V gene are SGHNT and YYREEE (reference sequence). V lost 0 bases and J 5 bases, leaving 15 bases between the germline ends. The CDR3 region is CASSLAGPGTRNTIYF. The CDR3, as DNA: TGTGCCAGCAGCTTGGCCGGTCCCGGGACTCGAAACACCATATATTTT.

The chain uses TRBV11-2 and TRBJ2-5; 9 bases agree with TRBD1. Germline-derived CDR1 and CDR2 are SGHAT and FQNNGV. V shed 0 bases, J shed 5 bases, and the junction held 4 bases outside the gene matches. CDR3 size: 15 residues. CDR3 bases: TGTGCCAGCAGCTTAGATGGGACAGGGAGTGAGACCCAGTACTTC. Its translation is CASSLDGTGSETQYF. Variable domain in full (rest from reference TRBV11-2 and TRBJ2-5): EAGVAQSPRYKIIEKRQSVAFWCNPISGHATLYWYQQILGQGPKLLIQFQNNGVVDDSQLPKDRFSAERLKGVDSTLKIQPAKLEDSAVYLCASSLDGTGSETQYFGPGTRLLVL.

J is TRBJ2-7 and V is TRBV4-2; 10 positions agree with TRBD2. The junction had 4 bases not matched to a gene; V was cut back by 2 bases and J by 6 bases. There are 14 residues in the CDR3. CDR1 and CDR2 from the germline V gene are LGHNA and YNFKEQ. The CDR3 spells CASSQPGTSAEQYF. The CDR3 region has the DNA TGTGCCAGCAGCCAACCCGGGACTAGCGCCGAGCAGTACTTC.

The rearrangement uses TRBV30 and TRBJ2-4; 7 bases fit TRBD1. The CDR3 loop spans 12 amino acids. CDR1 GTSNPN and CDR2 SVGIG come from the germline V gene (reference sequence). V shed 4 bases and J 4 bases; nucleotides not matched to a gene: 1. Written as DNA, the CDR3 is TGTGCCTGGAAGGGGGCTAAAAACATTCAGTACTTC. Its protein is CAWKGAKNIQYF.

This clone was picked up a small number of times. The chain's CDR3 is CASSSQGSFYNEQFF. The CDR3 bases are TGTGCCAGCTCATCCCAGGGGTCATTCTACAATGAGCAGTTCTTC. The V gene is TRBV18, the J gene TRBJ2-1; D is perhaps TRBD1 (6 bases). The CDR3 runs 15 residues. CDR1 and CDR2 from the germline V gene are KGHSH and LQKENI. The ends were cut back, 5 bases at V and 3 bases at J, with 14 bases in the middle.

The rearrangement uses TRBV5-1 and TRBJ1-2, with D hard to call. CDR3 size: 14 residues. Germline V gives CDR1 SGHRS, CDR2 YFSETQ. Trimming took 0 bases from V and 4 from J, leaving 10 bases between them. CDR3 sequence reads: CASSLGASLYGYTF. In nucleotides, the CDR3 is TGCGCCAGCAGCTTGGGGGCCAGTCTCTATGGCTACACCTTC.

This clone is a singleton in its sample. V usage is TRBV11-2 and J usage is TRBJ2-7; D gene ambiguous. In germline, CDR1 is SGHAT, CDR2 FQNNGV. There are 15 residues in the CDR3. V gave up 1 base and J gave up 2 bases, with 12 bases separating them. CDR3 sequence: CASSLVLAATYEQYF. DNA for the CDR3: TGTGCCAGCAGCTTAGTGTTGGCGGCCACCTACGAGCAGTACTTC.

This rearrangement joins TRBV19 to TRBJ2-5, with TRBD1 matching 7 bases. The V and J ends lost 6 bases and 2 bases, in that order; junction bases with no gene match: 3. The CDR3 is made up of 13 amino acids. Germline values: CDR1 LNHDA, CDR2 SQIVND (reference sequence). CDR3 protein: CASRSGQQETQYF. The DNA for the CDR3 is TGTGCCAGTAGATCGGGACAGCAAGAGACCCAGTACTTC.

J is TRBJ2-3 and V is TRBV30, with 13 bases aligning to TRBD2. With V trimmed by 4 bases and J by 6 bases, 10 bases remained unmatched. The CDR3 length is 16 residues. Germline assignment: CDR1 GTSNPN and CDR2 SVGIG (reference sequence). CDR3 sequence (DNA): TGTGCCTGGACTGAGGGACTAGCGGGGCTTGGGGATACGCAGTATTTT. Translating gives CAWTEGLAGLGDTQYF. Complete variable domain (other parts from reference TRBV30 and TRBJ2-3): SQTIHQWPATLVQPVGSPLSLECTVEGTSNPNLYWYRQAAGRGLQLLFYSVGIGQISSEVPQNLSASRPQDRQFILSSKKLLLSDSGFYLCAWTEGLAGLGDTQYFGPGTRLTVL.

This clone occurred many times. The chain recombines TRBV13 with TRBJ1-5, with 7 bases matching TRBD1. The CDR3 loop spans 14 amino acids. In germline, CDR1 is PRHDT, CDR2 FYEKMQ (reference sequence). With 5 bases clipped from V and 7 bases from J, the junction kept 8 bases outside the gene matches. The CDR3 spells CASSRQGGGQPQHF. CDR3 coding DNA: TGTGCCAGCAGCCGACAGGGAGGAGGACAGCCCCAGCATTTT.

The chain's CDR3 is CASSGGRGFQETQYF. CDR3 coding DNA: TGTGCCAGCAGCGGGGGACGCGGGTTTCAAGAGACCCAGTACTTC. This chain connects TRBV6-5 to TRBJ2-5; D is perhaps TRBD2 (6 bases). Germline CDR1 MNHEY, CDR2 SVGAGI. Trimming pared 6 bases from V and 2 bases from J, leaving 16 bases between. CDR3 length equals 15 residues.

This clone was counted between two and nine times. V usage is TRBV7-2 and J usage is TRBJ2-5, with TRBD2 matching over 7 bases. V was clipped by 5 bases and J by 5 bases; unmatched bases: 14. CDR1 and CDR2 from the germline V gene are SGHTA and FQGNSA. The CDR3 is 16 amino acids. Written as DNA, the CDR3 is TGTGCCAGCAGCCCCGGGTCTAGCGGCGAGGTTGAGACCCAGTACTTC. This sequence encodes CASSPGSSGEVETQYF.

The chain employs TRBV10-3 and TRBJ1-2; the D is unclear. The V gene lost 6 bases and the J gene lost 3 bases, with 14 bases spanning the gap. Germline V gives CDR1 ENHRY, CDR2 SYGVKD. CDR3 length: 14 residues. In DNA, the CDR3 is TGTGCCATCAGATCCACGGAGTTATACTATGGCTACACCTTC. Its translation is CAIRSTELYYGYTF.

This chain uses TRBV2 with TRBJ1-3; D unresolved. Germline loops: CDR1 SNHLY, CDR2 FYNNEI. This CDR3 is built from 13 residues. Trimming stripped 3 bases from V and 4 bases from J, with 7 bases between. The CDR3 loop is CASSEVVGNTIYF. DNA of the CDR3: TGTGCCAGCAGTGAGGTAGTCGGAAACACCATATATTTT.

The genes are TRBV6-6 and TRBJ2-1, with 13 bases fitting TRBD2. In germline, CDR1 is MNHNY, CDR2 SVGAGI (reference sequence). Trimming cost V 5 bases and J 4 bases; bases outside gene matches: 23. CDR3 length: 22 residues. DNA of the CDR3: TGTGCCAGCAGTCATCCGGGACAGGGTGGACTAGCGGGGGTTAAATTTTACAATGAGCAGTTCTTC. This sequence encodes CASSHPGQGGLAGVKFYNEQFF.

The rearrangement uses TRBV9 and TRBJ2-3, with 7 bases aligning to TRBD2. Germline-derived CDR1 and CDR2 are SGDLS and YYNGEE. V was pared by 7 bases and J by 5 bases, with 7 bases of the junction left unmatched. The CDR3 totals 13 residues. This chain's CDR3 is CASQRGGGDTQYF. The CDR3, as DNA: TGTGCCAGCCAAAGGGGCGGGGGAGATACGCAGTATTTT.

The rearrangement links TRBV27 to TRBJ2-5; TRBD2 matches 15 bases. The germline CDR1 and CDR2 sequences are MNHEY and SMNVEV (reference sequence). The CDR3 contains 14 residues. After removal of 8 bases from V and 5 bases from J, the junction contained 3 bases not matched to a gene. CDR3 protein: CASGLAGGYETQYF. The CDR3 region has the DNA TGTGCCAGCGGACTAGCGGGGGGGTATGAGACCCAGTACTTC.

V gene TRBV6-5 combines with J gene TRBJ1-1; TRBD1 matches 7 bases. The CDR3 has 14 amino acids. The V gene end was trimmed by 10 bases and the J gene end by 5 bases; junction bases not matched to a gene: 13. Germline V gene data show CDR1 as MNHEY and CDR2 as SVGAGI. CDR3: CATKTKGAGTEAFF. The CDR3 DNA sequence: TGTGCCACGAAAACCAAGGGGGCTGGTACTGAAGCTTTCTTT.

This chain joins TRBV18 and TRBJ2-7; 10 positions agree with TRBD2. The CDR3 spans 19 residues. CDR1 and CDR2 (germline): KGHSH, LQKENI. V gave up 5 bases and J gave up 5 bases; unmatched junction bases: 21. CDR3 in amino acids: CASSARGAGGPGDSHEQYF. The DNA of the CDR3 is TGTGCCAGCTCAGCCCGAGGAGCGGGAGGGCCGGGAGACTCGCACGAGCAGTACTTC.